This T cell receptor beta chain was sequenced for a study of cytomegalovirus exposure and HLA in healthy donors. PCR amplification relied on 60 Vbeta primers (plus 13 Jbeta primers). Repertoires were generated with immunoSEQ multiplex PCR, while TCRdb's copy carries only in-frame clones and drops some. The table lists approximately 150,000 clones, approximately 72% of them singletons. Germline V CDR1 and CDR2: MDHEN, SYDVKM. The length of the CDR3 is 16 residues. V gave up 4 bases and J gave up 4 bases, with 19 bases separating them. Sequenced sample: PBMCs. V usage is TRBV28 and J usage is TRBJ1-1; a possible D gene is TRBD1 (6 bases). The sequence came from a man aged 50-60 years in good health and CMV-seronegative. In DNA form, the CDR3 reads TGTGCCAGCAGTTCACACCCTGGAGGGGGGGGCACTGAAGCTTTCTTT. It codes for CASSSHPGGGGTEAFF.